In this sample, the clone carrying this TCR beta chain turned up many times. This sample's TCRbeta library carried unique molecular identifier barcodes. TCRdb analysed the PCR reads with MiXCR anew, one entry per CDR3 protein. The sample lists roughly 170,000 distinct CDR3 sequences, about 6.4% occurring once. The data were obtained in a study of T-cell reconstitution after alpha-beta-depleted transplantation in children. V was pared by 4 bases and J by 4 bases, with 9 bases between. The CDR3 totals 12 residues. Germline values: CDR1 DFQATT, CDR2 SNEGSKA (reference sequence). The genes are TRBV20-1 and TRBJ2-3, with D possibly being TRBD1 (6 bases). Sample: PBMCs from the stem cell graft donor, taken from the stem cell graft. The origin of this receptor is a human donor who donated a stem cell graft to a child with Wiskott-Aldrich syndrome. The CDR3 sequence is CSAKRTADTQYF. The CDR3, as DNA: TGCAGTGCTAAAAGGACAGCAGATACGCAGTATTTT.